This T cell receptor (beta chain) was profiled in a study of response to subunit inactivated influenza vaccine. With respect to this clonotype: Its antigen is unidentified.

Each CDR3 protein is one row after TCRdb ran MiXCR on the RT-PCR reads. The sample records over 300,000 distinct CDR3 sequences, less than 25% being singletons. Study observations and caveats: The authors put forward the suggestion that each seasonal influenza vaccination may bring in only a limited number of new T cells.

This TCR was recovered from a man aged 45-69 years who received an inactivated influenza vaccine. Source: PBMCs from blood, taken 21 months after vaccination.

In nucleotides, the CDR3 is TGTGCCAGTAGTCTTCGGGACAGGCGGGATACGCAGTATTTT. Its translation is CASSLRDRRDTQYF. The chain combines TRBV19 with TRBJ2-3; TRBD1 aligns across 8 bases. Per germline, CDR1 LNHDA and CDR2 SQIVND (reference sequence). V lost 5 bases, J lost 6 bases, and 7 bases stayed unmatched. The CDR3 sequence is 14 residues long. Based on the CDR3 plus reference TRBV19 and TRBJ2-3, the full variable domain is DGGITQSPKYLFRKEGQNVTLSCEQNLNHDAMYWYRQDPGQGLRLIYYSQIVNDFQKGDIAEGYSVSREKKESFPLTVTSAQKNPTAFYLCASSLRDRRDTQYFGPGTRLTVL.